This T cell receptor (beta chain) was sequenced for a study of T cell responses to AZD1222 COVID-19 vaccine (dated by TCRdb to the early 2020s). With respect to the entire study: AZD1222 recipients with second doses at about 4 weeks or about 12 weeks were pooled, because spike-specific TCR depth and breadth did not differ between schedules. A total of over 230 trial participants underwent TCR sequencing, of whom about 200 had received two doses of AZD1222 and about 26 had received two doses of the MenACWY control vaccine. Enrollment into the trials was organized by age into subgroups of 18-55, 56-69 and 70-plus years, and those subgroups contained roughly 150, 30 and 60 TCR-sequenced participants, respectively. General conclusions and limits of the study: Because no day 14 peak-response samples were available, repertoires were characterized only after the peak T cell response. The 56-69-year group was small, and its depth increase did not reach significance, likely because of low power. Nearly half of unique spike-specific TCRs reportedly recognized epitopes outside regions mutated in the B.1.351 and B.1.1.7 variants. Most participants were white British and females outnumbered males, and the authors suggested that clonal diversity may have been underestimated. Conclusions about previously exposed vaccinees were limited because only six or seven AZD1222 recipients were SARS-CoV-2 seropositive at baseline. Spike-specific TCR breadth and depth rose significantly after two AZD1222 doses compared with day 0 and with MenACWY recipients. The whole spike protein was spanned by vaccine-associated CD4 TCRs, and dominant responses were seen in regions 160-218 and 743-854.

Taken with the paper, the label for time point translates to: baseline before first vaccination. Vaccinee samples came from UK trials COV001 and COV002, including a single-blind randomized controlled phase 2/3 trial of AZD1222 (ChAdOx1 nCoV-19) in healthy adults. For TCRbeta chain sequencing, PBMC samples were collected from trial participants at day 0 and at day 28 after the second dose. About this clone: The antigen it binds to is not known. Base-call qualities are not available, and no considerably larger clone is one nucleotide away.

The CDR3 regions of human TCRbeta chains were analyzed by immunosequencing. Per the source publication's procedure: TCRs in the repertoires were compared against a reference library of SARS-CoV-2-specific TCRs that had been generated with the MIRA antigen-specificity platform. Breadth meant the fraction of unique TCRs that were SARS-CoV-2-associated, whereas depth meant the fraction of total T cells that were SARS-CoV-2-associated. Using the MIRA data, each spike-specific TCR was mapped to the spike region that the TCR reacts to and placed in a CD4 or CD8 class. Log10-transformed breadth and depth values were compared by one-way ANOVA with Sidak's multiple comparisons tests. TCRdb carries this immuneACCESS record with in-frame sequences only. Its versions omit some clonotypes, under half of them owing to an unresolved V gene in the studies checked, with the rest unexplained. From that table come the V and J calls and clone size; the DNA was used to work out D and trimming. The sample records around 79,000 clones, about 85% of which are singletons. The top ten hold roughly 1.6% of the sample.

Looking up the germline V gene yields CDR1 MDHEN and CDR2 SYDVKM. Inclusive of the bounding cysteine and phenylalanine, the CDR3 is 14 residues long. Only the CDR3 DNA is retained, 42 bases long and in frame from the first base. The junction carries 14 bases between V and J, which are trimmed by 2 bases and 12 bases respectively. The chain was built from TRBV28 and TRBJ1-6, and possibly TRBD1, on 5 matching bases. This sequence was found in an adult in good health. Sequenced material: peripheral blood, taken on day 0 of AZD1222 vaccination. The sequenced DNA: TGTGCCAGCAGTTTACAGTACGAAGGGGTACCCCTCCACTTT. The translation is CASSLQYEGVPLHF.